A single sample gave rise to the 14 T cell receptor beta chains below, sequenced in a study of T cell clonotyping in hematopoietic cell transplantation. Method: immunoSEQ multiplex PCR; TCRdb's copy keeps in-frame clones and lacks some. The table includes 45,000 or so clones, 82% detected once. Time point in this sample: recipient sample about 28 days before transplant, after cytoreduction. The material was peripheral blood mononuclear cells, obtained before stem cell transplant. These receptors were collected from a man in his fifties or sixties with myelodysplastic syndrome. Some clones in this sample may be carry-over from other donors' samples.

This chain connects TRBV19 to TRBJ1-1; D may be TRBD1 (5 bases). The germline V gene has CDR1 LNHDA and CDR2 SQIVND (reference sequence). This CDR3 has 13 residues. Trimming left V 0 bases short and J 10 bases short, with 12 bases between. The DNA of the CDR3 is TGTGCCAGTAGTATAGATTGGGCAGGGAGAGCTTTCTTT. This codes for CASSIDWAGRAFF.

This clone was picked up one time. This CDR3 is CASSSGPEQYF. Written as DNA, the CDR3 is TGTGCCAGCAGCTCCGGTCCCGAGCAGTACTTC. V usage is TRBV11-2 and J usage is TRBJ2-7; D is undetermined. V was trimmed by 4 bases and J by 6 bases, leaving 7 bases between them. CDR3 length: 11 residues. Germline lookup yields CDR1 SGHAT and CDR2 FQNNGV. Full variable domain (remainder filled in from reference TRBV11-2 and TRBJ2-7): EAGVAQSPRYKIIEKRQSVAFWCNPISGHATLYWYQQILGQGPKLLIQFQNNGVVDDSQLPKDRFSAERLKGVDSTLKIQPAKLEDSAVYLCASSSGPEQYFGPGTRLTVT.

V and J are TRBV4-1 and TRBJ1-1, with D unresolved. CDR3 length: 13 residues. Trimming took off 0 bases at V and 3 bases at J, with 5 bases between the two ends. Germline V gene sequence: CDR1 MGHRA, CDR2 YSYEKL. The CDR3 bases are TGCGCCAGCAGCCAAGATACGGACACTGAAGCTTTCTTT. Protein sequence: CASSQDTDTEAFF.

The CDR3 DNA sequence: TGTGCCTGGAGTGTAGACAGGGCCAACTATGGCTACACCTTC. Protein: CAWSVDRANYGYTF. V gene TRBV30 combines with J gene TRBJ1-2, with 7 bases lining up with TRBD1. The CDR3 runs 14 residues. The trim removed 0 bases at V and 2 bases at J, leaving 3 bases unmatched. The germline gives CDR1 GTSNPN, CDR2 SVGIG (reference sequence).

This sequence joins TRBV19 and TRBJ1-5; tentative D call: TRBD1 (5 bases). CDR3 length equals 15 residues. Trimming removed 6 bases at V and 3 bases at J, with 15 bases between. The germline CDR1 and CDR2 sequences are LNHDA and SQIVND (reference sequence). The CDR3 region has the DNA TGTGCCAGTAGAGGGTTGGAGGGGTCCAATCAGCCCCAGCATTTT. Protein sequence: CASRGLEGSNQPQHF.

This rearrangement joins TRBV10-1 to TRBJ2-2, with D perhaps TRBD1 (6 bases). CDR1 is WNHNN and CDR2 is SYGVQD in the germline V gene (reference sequence). The CDR3 length is 15 residues. The V gene lost 2 bases and the J gene lost 3 bases, with 10 bases spanning the gap. The CDR3 sequence: CASSEVGHDTGELFF. DNA for the CDR3: TGCGCCAGCAGTGAGGTGGGACACGACACCGGGGAGCTGTTTTTT.

The rearrangement uses TRBV5-1 and TRBJ2-5, with TRBD2 identical over 9 bases. Germline CDR1 reads SGHRS; CDR2 reads YFSETQ. V trimming: 0 bases; J trimming: 5 bases; junction bases outside the gene matches: 8. The CDR3 contains 16 residues. The CDR3 DNA is TGCGCCAGCAGCTTGGAGGGGGGACTAGCTGGGGAGACCCAGTACTTC. This gives the protein CASSLEGGLAGETQYF.

CDR3 DNA: TGTGCCAGCAGCTTGGGACAGGGGGATAGCAATCAGCCCCAGCATTTT. Amino acid sequence: CASSLGQGDSNQPQHF. The V gene is TRBV7-9, the J gene TRBJ1-5, with 11 bases that match TRBD1. CDR3 length: 16 amino acids. The junction had 1 base not matched to a gene; V was cut back by 3 bases and J by 0 bases. The V gene's germline CDR1 is SEHNR and CDR2 FQNEAQ (reference sequence).

This clone has only one observation. V gene TRBV6-5 combines with J gene TRBJ2-2; D not certain. V was trimmed by 5 bases and J by 0 bases, leaving 7 bases between them. This CDR3 is 14 amino acids long. Germline V gene sequence: CDR1 MNHEY, CDR2 SVGAGI. In DNA, the CDR3 is TGTGCCAGCAGTGTGGACGCGAACACCGGGGAGCTGTTTTTT. Protein sequence: CASSVDANTGELFF.

The CDR3 spells CASSSRLAGTYEQYF. DNA for the CDR3: TGTGCCAGCAGCTCTAGACTAGCGGGGACCTACGAGCAGTACTTC. This chain connects TRBV28 to TRBJ2-7; 11 bases map to TRBD2. Looked up from germline, CDR1 is MDHEN and CDR2 is SYDVKM. The length of the CDR3 is 15 residues. Germline trimming cut 6 bases from V and 2 bases from J; bases unmatched to any gene: 6.

This sequence joins TRBV6-6 and TRBJ2-3, with D possibly called TRBD1 or TRBD2 (5 bases each). Germline V gene lookup returns CDR1 MNHNY and CDR2 SVGAGI (reference sequence). This CDR3 is built from 16 residues. Trimming cost V 8 bases and J 2 bases, with 20 bases left between them. The CDR3 DNA follows: TGTGCCAGCTCTGATGGACGGGGCCCTTCCACAGATACGCAGTATTTT. Residues: CASSDGRGPSTDTQYF.

The rearrangement uses TRBV7-2 and TRBJ2-7; D call uncertain. There are 12 residues in the CDR3. Germline V gene sequence: CDR1 SGHTA, CDR2 FQGNSA. The germline V and J ends were trimmed by 6 bases and 1 base, with 7 bases remaining between them. The CDR3 spells CASRGISYEQYF. The CDR3 bases are TGTGCCAGCAGAGGGATTTCCTACGAGCAGTACTTC.

V usage is TRBV4-2 and J usage is TRBJ1-2, with 9 bases that match TRBD1. Germline CDR1 reads LGHNA; CDR2 reads YNFKEQ. This CDR3 comprises 14 residues. V lost 3 bases to trimming and J lost 6 bases; unmatched junction nucleotides: 5. The CDR3 is CASSQDRGSDGYTF. The CDR3 coding sequence is TGTGCCAGCAGCCAGGACAGGGGAAGCGATGGCTACACCTTC.

The J gene is TRBJ2-1, the V gene TRBV6-1; 7 nucleotides align to TRBD2. Germline V gene lookup returns CDR1 MNHNS and CDR2 SASEGT. The CDR3 spans 13 residues. V gave up 6 bases and J gave up 8 bases; unmatched junction bases: 7. The CDR3 coding sequence is TGTGCCAGCAGATCACTAGGGAGGGATGAGCAGTTCTTC. As protein: CASRSLGRDEQFF.